This is a list of T cell receptor beta chains from one sample in a study of shared clonotypes between healthy human individuals. Some clones are missing from TCRdb's copy, which holds only in-frame ones; the method was immunoSEQ multiplex PCR. The data show about 2 million clones, with about 95% seen just once and around 1% held by the top ten. Sequencing was carried out using naive CD8+ T cells sorted from blood. Every receptor here comes from a man aged 18-30 years in good health. The CDR3 runs from the conserved cysteine through the conserved F or W. The D gene is left open where the match is weak. Rows may omit the clone size; those that give it use once, few, many or a size class.

DNA: TGTGCTAGTGGTTCCGAGCAAAGGCGGTATAGCAATCAGCCCCAGCATTTT
CDR3: CASGSEQRRYSNQPQHF
D: .
V: TRBV12-5
J: TRBJ1-5
size: once

DNA: TGTGCCTGGAGTGTACTAGGTAGCTCCTACGAGCAGTACTTC
CDR3: CAWSVLGSSYEQYF
D: .
V: TRBV30
J: TRBJ2-7
size: .

DNA: TGCGCCAGCAGCCAAGATATTCCCGGGGGTGAGGCCACTGAAGCTTTCTTT
CDR3: CASSQDIPGGEATEAFF
D: .
V: TRBV4-3
J: TRBJ1-1
size: .

DNA: TGCGCCAGCAGCTTAACGCGGGACCCAAGCTCCTACGAGCAGTACTTC
CDR3: CASSLTRDPSSYEQYF
D: .
V: TRBV5-1
J: TRBJ2-7
size: .

DNA: TGTGCCAGTAAGGTTCTAGCCGAAGGGGGGAATGAGCAGTTCTTC
CDR3: CASKVLAEGGNEQFF
D: .
V: TRBV19
J: TRBJ2-1
size: once

DNA: TGCGCCAGCAGCCTGGGTGAAAAACTGTTTTTT
CDR3: CASSLGEKLFF
D: .
V: TRBV4-3
J: TRBJ1-4
size: .

DNA: TGTGCCACCTTCGGGACAGGGGGACATGGCTACACCTTC
CDR3: CATFGTGGHGYTF
D: TRBD1
V: TRBV15
J: TRBJ1-2
size: .

DNA: TGCGCCAGCAGCCATGACGTCTCCTACGAGCAGTACTTC
CDR3: CASSHDVSYEQYF
D: .
V: TRBV5-1
J: TRBJ2-7
size: .

DNA: TGTGCCAGCAGCTTAGGAGGGGGCGCAGAGACCCAGTACTTC
CDR3: CASSLGGGAETQYF
D: TRBD1
V: TRBV7-9
J: TRBJ2-5
size: .

DNA: TGTGCCAGCAGTTTTACATCCTCAGGCAGGGCGAATTCACCCCTCCACTTT
CDR3: CASSFTSSGRANSPLHF
D: .
V: TRBV28
J: TRBJ1-6
size: .

DNA: TGTGCCTGGGCCACAGGATACTACACAGATACGCAGTATTTT
CDR3: CAWATGYYTDTQYF
D: .
V: TRBV30
J: TRBJ2-3
size: few

DNA: TGTGCCAGCAGCTATGGACGGCCTCTGAATTCCTACGAGCAGTACTTC
CDR3: CASSYGRPLNSYEQYF
D: .
V: TRBV13
J: TRBJ2-7
size: .

DNA: TGTGCCATCAGTGTCGATTTCCGGGACAGCCCACCAGATACGCAGTATTTT
CDR3: CAISVDFRDSPPDTQYF
D: TRBD1
V: TRBV10-3
J: TRBJ2-3
size: .

DNA: TGTGCCAGCAGTTACGGGACAGGGGGCGACGAGCAGTACTTC
CDR3: CASSYGTGGDEQYF
D: TRBD1
V: TRBV6-5
J: TRBJ2-7
size: .

DNA: TGTGCCAGCAGCGGGGGACAGGGGAAAGTCAATGAGCAGTTCTTC
CDR3: CASSGGQGKVNEQFF
D: TRBD1
V: TRBV5-6
J: TRBJ2-1
size: .

DNA: TGTGCCAGCAGGCCACGGTCCTATGGCTACACCTTC
CDR3: CASRPRSYGYTF
D: .
V: TRBV28
J: TRBJ1-2
size: .

DNA: TGTGCCAGCAGCTCCCTTAGTTGGGAGCCTCAGTACTTC
CDR3: CASSSLSWEPQYF
D: .
V: TRBV11-2
J: TRBJ2-4
size: once

DNA: TGCGCCAGCAGCCTTGGTCCCATCTACGAGCAGTACTTC
CDR3: CASSLGPIYEQYF
D: .
V: TRBV4-1
J: TRBJ2-7
size: .

DNA: TGTGCCAGCAGTGGGGACAGGGGAAGTTTCTACGAGCAGTACTTC
CDR3: CASSGDRGSFYEQYF
D: TRBD1
V: TRBV6-1
J: TRBJ2-7
size: .

DNA: TGTGCCAGCAGTTTAGGGGGAGGGCCCGAGCAGTACTTC
CDR3: CASSLGGGPEQYF
D: TRBD2
V: TRBV28
J: TRBJ2-7
size: .

DNA: TGTGCCAGCAGTTTTATTGGGCCCGGAGACTATGGCTACACCTTC
CDR3: CASSFIGPGDYGYTF
D: .
V: TRBV27
J: TRBJ1-2
size: .

DNA: TGCAGCGGCATTGGCGATGAGCAGTTCTTC
CDR3: CSGIGDEQFF
D: .
V: TRBV29-1
J: TRBJ2-1
size: .

DNA: TGCGCCAGCAGCCAAGATCTAGGGGGCGCGGGTAATCAGCCCCAGCATTTT
CDR3: CASSQDLGGAGNQPQHF
D: TRBD1
V: TRBV4-3
J: TRBJ1-5
size: .

DNA: TGTGCCAGCAGCTTGGCTGGACAGGGGAAAGAGACCCAGTACTTC
CDR3: CASSLAGQGKETQYF
D: TRBD1
V: TRBV7-2
J: TRBJ2-5
size: .

DNA: TGTGCCAGCAGACCCCCTTTGAGGGGCGGTCAGCCCCAGCATTTT
CDR3: CASRPPLRGGQPQHF
D: .
V: TRBV9
J: TRBJ1-5
size: .

DNA: TGTGCCTCCTATGGGGAGGGAATCTACGAGCAGTACTTC
CDR3: CASYGEGIYEQYF
D: TRBD2
V: TRBV30
J: TRBJ2-7
size: .

DNA: TGCGCCAGCAGCCCGCGCCACAGGGAAGAGACCCAGTACTTC
CDR3: CASSPRHREETQYF
D: .
V: TRBV5-1
J: TRBJ2-5
size: .

DNA: TGCGCCAGCAGCCAAGGGACAGGGACCTATGGCTACACCTTC
CDR3: CASSQGTGTYGYTF
D: TRBD1
V: TRBV4-3
J: TRBJ1-2
size: .

DNA: TGTGCCAGCAGCCAAGATGAAGCGGGAGTATGGTACGAGCAGTACTTC
CDR3: CASSQDEAGVWYEQYF
D: TRBD2
V: TRBV14
J: TRBJ2-7
size: once

DNA: TGTGCCAGCGAAGGCGGGGGGGCCTCCGAGCAGTACTTC
CDR3: CASEGGGASEQYF
D: TRBD2
V: TRBV6-5
J: TRBJ2-7
size: .

DNA: TGTGCCAGCAGCTTAGTGGCGGGCTATTTACAAGAGACCCAGTACTTC
CDR3: CASSLVAGYLQETQYF
D: .
V: TRBV7-2
J: TRBJ2-5
size: .

DNA: TGTGCCAGCAGTACCGGGACAGGGGGTCGTAGTGGCTACACCTTC
CDR3: CASSTGTGGRSGYTF
D: TRBD1
V: TRBV6-1
J: TRBJ1-2
size: once

DNA: TGTGCCAGCAGTGAGGGGGACGGGTTTGTAGGCGGCTACACCTTC
CDR3: CASSEGDGFVGGYTF
D: .
V: TRBV6-1
J: TRBJ1-2
size: .

DNA: TGTGCCAGCAGCTTATTATCCACTGGGGATACGCAGTATTTT
CDR3: CASSLLSTGDTQYF
D: .
V: TRBV7-9
J: TRBJ2-3
size: .

DNA: TGTGCCAGTAGTACCTTTAGCGGTACCTACAATGAGCAGTTCTTC
CDR3: CASSTFSGTYNEQFF
D: .
V: TRBV19
J: TRBJ2-1
size: .

DNA: TGTGCTAGCAGCTTAGAGGGTCCTGTGCATGGGGACACAGATACGCAGTATTTT
CDR3: CASSLEGPVHGDTDTQYF
D: .
V: TRBV7-7
J: TRBJ2-3
size: .

DNA: TGTGCCACACTGAGACAGTCCACAGATACGCAGTATTTT
CDR3: CATLRQSTDTQYF
D: .
V: TRBV6-5
J: TRBJ2-3
size: .

DNA: TGTGCCAGCAGCTTAGCGCAGACTAGCCTAAGCTCCTACGAGCAGTACTTC
CDR3: CASSLAQTSLSSYEQYF
D: TRBD2
V: TRBV11-2
J: TRBJ2-7
size: .

DNA: TGTGCCAGCAGTTACAGACAGGTTAGCTCCTACAATGAGCAGTTCTTC
CDR3: CASSYRQVSSYNEQFF
D: .
V: TRBV6-6
J: TRBJ2-1
size: .

DNA: TGTGCCAGCAGCTACGGACAGGAGGGAGCTAATGAAAAACTGTTTTTT
CDR3: CASSYGQEGANEKLFF
D: TRBD1
V: TRBV6-5
J: TRBJ1-4
size: .

DNA: TGTGCCAGCAGCTTAATCGGCACTGAAGCTTTCTTT
CDR3: CASSLIGTEAFF
D: .
V: TRBV5-6
J: TRBJ1-1
size: .

DNA: TGCGCCAGCAGCCTCTCCTCCGGGACTAAAGAGACCCAGTACTTC
CDR3: CASSLSSGTKETQYF
D: TRBD2
V: TRBV4-1
J: TRBJ2-5
size: .

DNA: TGTGCCAGCAGCTTGTGGGGGCAGGACTATGGCTACACCTTC
CDR3: CASSLWGQDYGYTF
D: .
V: TRBV5-5
J: TRBJ1-2
size: .

DNA: TGTGCCAGCAGCTTAGTACAGGGAGGCGACACTGAAGCTTTCTTT
CDR3: CASSLVQGGDTEAFF
D: .
V: TRBV7-9
J: TRBJ1-1
size: .

DNA: TGTGCCAGCAGCTTAGTTTTAGGCATGAACACTGAAGCTTTCTTT
CDR3: CASSLVLGMNTEAFF
D: .
V: TRBV7-9
J: TRBJ1-1
size: .

DNA: TGTGCCAGCAGTTATTATGCGGGGGGCCCCTACGAGCAGTACTTC
CDR3: CASSYYAGGPYEQYF
D: TRBD2
V: TRBV6-5
J: TRBJ2-7
size: .

DNA: TGCGCCAGCAGCCAAGATCTAGGAGTCTACGAGCAGTACTTC
CDR3: CASSQDLGVYEQYF
D: .
V: TRBV4-3
J: TRBJ2-7
size: .

DNA: TGCGCCAGCAGCCAAGAGCATGGGAATCAGCCCCAGCATTTT
CDR3: CASSQEHGNQPQHF
D: .
V: TRBV4-1
J: TRBJ1-5
size: .

DNA: TGTGCCAGCAGCCACTACAATGAGCAGTTCTTC
CDR3: CASSHYNEQFF
D: .
V: TRBV7-8
J: TRBJ2-1
size: .

DNA: TGTGCCAGCAGCCCCCAATCGGATACGCAGTATTTT
CDR3: CASSPQSDTQYF
D: .
V: TRBV5-6
J: TRBJ2-3
size: .

DNA: TGTGCCAGCAGCTTAGCGACAGGGGGGAACTCCTACGAGCAGTACTTC
CDR3: CASSLATGGNSYEQYF
D: TRBD1
V: TRBV7-9
J: TRBJ2-7
size: .

DNA: TGTGCCTGGGATGAGACAGGAAATTATGGCTACACCTTC
CDR3: CAWDETGNYGYTF
D: .
V: TRBV30
J: TRBJ1-2
size: once

DNA: TGTGCCAGCAGCTTATCCCTAGCGGGGGGCCATGACGAGCAGTACTTC
CDR3: CASSLSLAGGHDEQYF
D: TRBD2
V: TRBV7-9
J: TRBJ2-7
size: .

DNA: TGTGCCAGCAGCTTGGGGGTTTTGTATCAGCCCCAGCATTTT
CDR3: CASSLGVLYQPQHF
D: .
V: TRBV5-8
J: TRBJ1-5
size: .

DNA: TGTGCCAGCAGCCCATATCCGGGACAGGGGGCAGGGGATACGCAGTATTTT
CDR3: CASSPYPGQGAGDTQYF
D: TRBD1
V: TRBV7-9
J: TRBJ2-3
size: .

DNA: TGTGCCAGCAGTTTCGGCGGGGGGGCTACTATCCGCGGGGAGCAGTACTTC
CDR3: CASSFGGGATIRGEQYF
D: TRBD2
V: TRBV28
J: TRBJ2-7
size: .

DNA: TGTGCCAGCAGTGAAGTACTAGCGGGAGCGCTTAGCACAGATACGCAGTATTTT
CDR3: CASSEVLAGALSTDTQYF
D: TRBD2
V: TRBV2
J: TRBJ2-3
size: few

DNA: TGTGCCAGCAGCCCGACAGAAAATCAGCCCCAGCATTTT
CDR3: CASSPTENQPQHF
D: .
V: TRBV7-9
J: TRBJ1-5
size: .

DNA: TGCGCCAGCAGTGACGGGGCTCAGCAGTACTTC
CDR3: CASSDGAQQYF
D: .
V: TRBV10-2
J: TRBJ2-7
size: .

DNA: TGTGCCAGCAGTTACTCGAGTACCGGCACAGATACGCAGTATTTT
CDR3: CASSYSSTGTDTQYF
D: .
V: TRBV6-5
J: TRBJ2-3
size: .